The 32 T cell receptor beta chains below come from one sample, sequenced in a study of type 1 and type 2 diabetes patients. PCR was run on genomic DNA. Multiplex PCR with 30 forward and 13 reverse primers amplified the TCR beta CDR3. MiXCR was run by TCRdb on the multiplex PCR reads, yielding one entry per CDR3 protein. The sample carries some 250,000 distinct CDR3 sequences, roughly 44% recorded once. Sequencing used peripheral blood mononuclear cells (PBMCs). The receptors were sampled from a young man with type 2 diabetes.

The rearrangement joins TRBV27 to TRBJ2-1; D is uncertain. Germline CDR1 and CDR2: MNHEY and SMNVEV (reference sequence). CDR3 length: 12 residues. Deletions cut 5 bases from V and 12 bases from J, with 14 bases between. This CDR3 reads CASSDPARGQFF. CDR3 coding DNA: TGTGCCAGCAGTGACCCGGCCAGAGGGCAGTTCTTC.

This clonotype occurred a few times. The CDR3 region has the DNA TGCAGTGCTAGCGGGGGACCCACAGATACGCAGTATTTT. Its protein product is CSASGGPTDTQYF. The rearrangement uses TRBV20-1 and TRBJ2-3, with D maybe TRBD2 (6 bases). V was trimmed by 3 bases and J by 2 bases, leaving 9 bases between them. CDR1 DFQATT and CDR2 SNEGSKA come from the germline V gene (reference sequence). The CDR3 runs 13 residues.

A word on this clonotype: The junction shows a germline mismatch at one end, possibly a read error. The chain carries TRBV14 and TRBJ2-7; 7 bases are a match to TRBD2. This CDR3 is built from 12 residues. Germline CDR1 SGHDN, CDR2 FVKESK. CDR3 coding DNA: TGTGCCAACAGCCAAGCGGGATACGAGCAGTGCTTC. Encoded protein: CANSQAGYEQCF.

The chain combines TRBV19 with TRBJ1-2, with a tentative D call TRBD1 (5 bases). The CDR3 loop spans 12 amino acids. Trimming removed 8 bases at V and 8 bases at J, with 15 bases between. Per germline, CDR1 LNHDA and CDR2 SQIVND (reference sequence). Here the CDR3 DNA reads TGTGCCAGTTGGTCGAGGGGAACCGGCTACACCTTC. It is translated as CASWSRGTGYTF.

This rearrangement joins TRBV19 to TRBJ2-3; D perhaps matches TRBD1 (5 bases). The CDR3 is made up of 13 amino acids. CDR1 and CDR2 from the germline V gene are LNHDA and SQIVND (reference sequence). Deletions cut 10 bases from V and 5 bases from J, with 16 bases between. The CDR3 DNA is TGTGCCACATCGCACCCCAGGGTAGATACGCAGTATTTT. Its translation is CATSHPRVDTQYF.

The rearrangement links TRBV7-8 to TRBJ1-1; no firm D call. Germline V gene data show CDR1 as SGHVS and CDR2 as FQNEAQ. The CDR3 is 13 residues long. Trimming stripped 1 base from V and 6 bases from J, with 9 bases between. The CDR3 DNA reads TGTGCCAGCAGCTTAGTACATAACGCTGAAGCTTTCTTT. Its translation is CASSLVHNAEAFF. Supplemented by reference TRBV7-8 and TRBJ1-1, the full variable domain reads GAGVSQSPRYKVAKRGQDVALRCDPISGHVSLFWYQQALGQGPEFLTYFQNEAQLDKSGLPSDRFFAERPEGSVSTLKIQRTQQEDSAVYLCASSLVHNAEAFFGQGTRLTVV.

As DNA, the CDR3 is TGTGCCAGTCGGGACAGGGCTCGATCACCCCTCCACTTT. Encoded protein: CASRDRARSPLHF. This rearrangement joins TRBV19 to TRBJ1-6; 9 nucleotides agree with TRBD1. Germline CDR1 and CDR2: LNHDA and SQIVND (reference sequence). Losses at the gene ends were 8 bases for V and 10 bases for J; bases not matched to a gene: 6. CDR3 size: 13 residues.

This clonotype was counted a few times. V usage is TRBV27 and J usage is TRBJ1-6, with D perhaps TRBD1 (5 bases). V lost 3 bases to trimming and J lost 6 bases, with 9 bases between them. Germline loops: CDR1 MNHEY, CDR2 SMNVEV (reference sequence). The CDR3 consists of 14 residues. This CDR3 is CASSFAGTNSPLHF. DNA of the CDR3: TGTGCCAGCAGTTTCGCAGGGACTAATTCACCCCTCCACTTT.

CDR3 nucleotide sequence: TGCAGTGCGGTGAACAGGGTCAACACTGAAGCTTTCTTT. Protein sequence: CSAVNRVNTEAFF. V and J are TRBV20-1 and TRBJ1-1, with D possibly matching TRBD1 (6 bases). CDR3 length: 13 residues. CDR1 is DFQATT, CDR2 SNEGSKA, per germline (reference sequence). Trimming left V 6 bases short and J 2 bases short, with 13 bases between.

This clonotype has more than one count but fewer than ten. The junction does not match germline at one end; this may be a read error. V usage is TRBV7-7 and J usage is TRBJ1-5; no definite D call. Germline assignment: CDR1 SSHAT and CDR2 FNYEAQ (reference sequence). The CDR3 loop spans 13 amino acids. Here the CDR3 DNA reads TGTGCTAGCAGCTTAGTCCTGGATCAGCCCCAGCATTTT. It codes for CASSLVLDQPQHF.

The chain has TRBV19 and TRBJ1-5; 12 nucleotides line up with TRBD1. Trimming at V came to 5 bases and at J to 2 bases, leaving 1 base not matched to a gene. There are 15 residues in the CDR3. CDR1 is LNHDA and CDR2 is SQIVND in the germline V gene (reference sequence). CDR3 nucleotides: TGTGCCAGTAGTGGGGACAGGGGGCGCAATCAGCCCCAGCATTTT. As protein: CASSGDRGRNQPQHF. The full variable domain, its missing parts supplied by reference TRBV19 and TRBJ1-5, is DGGITQSPKYLFRKEGQNVTLSCEQNLNHDAMYWYRQDPGQGLRLIYYSQIVNDFQKGDIAEGYSVSREKKESFPLTVTSAQKNPTAFYLCASSGDRGRNQPQHFGDGTRLSIL.

This clonotype was recorded at least ten times. This rearrangement joins TRBV24-1 to TRBJ1-2; 7 nucleotides match TRBD1. V trimming: 4 bases; J trimming: 5 bases; junction bases outside the gene matches: 9. The CDR3 totals 15 residues. The germline V gene encodes CDR1 KGHDR and CDR2 SFDVKD. Here the CDR3 reads CATSESGTALYGYTF. The CDR3 nucleotides are TGTGCCACCAGTGAATCCGGGACAGCTCTATATGGCTACACCTTC.

Note on this clonotype: At one of its ends the junction is not consistent with the germline gene, which may arise from a read error. This chain uses TRBV6-6 with TRBJ2-7; the D gene is possibly TRBD2 (6 bases). The CDR3 runs to 14 residues. Per germline, CDR1 MNHNY and CDR2 SVGAGI (reference sequence). The CDR3 spells CAISYSEGNYEQYF. In DNA, the CDR3 is TGTGCCATCAGTTACTCGGAGGGGAACTACGAGCAGTACTTC.

The chain employs TRBV27 and TRBJ1-6; possibly TRBD1 for D (6 bases). V was cut by 3 bases and J by 7 bases, with 22 bases left in between. The CDR3 is 18 residues long. Germline lookup yields CDR1 MNHEY and CDR2 SMNVEV (reference sequence). CDR3 in DNA: TGTGCCAGCAGTTTCCGCCGGGGGCGCCAGGGGAGCAATTCACCCCTCCACTTT. It specifies CASSFRRGRQGSNSPLHF.

The chain joins TRBV20-1 to TRBJ2-3; TRBD2 might be the D (6 bases). CDR1 and CDR2 from the germline V gene are DFQATT and SNEGSKA (reference sequence). The CDR3 sequence is 14 residues long. Trimming removed 7 bases at V and 2 bases at J, with 16 bases between. The CDR3 loop is CSVGRGASTDTQYF. The CDR3 bases are TGCAGTGTCGGGCGCGGGGCATCCACAGATACGCAGTATTTT.

This clonotype was recorded only once. The CDR3 reads CASKKREGYYNEQFF. CDR3 nucleotides: TGTGCCAGTAAAAAACGGGAGGGGTACTACAATGAGCAGTTCTTC. The chain recombines TRBV19 with TRBJ2-5; 8 positions match TRBD2. The last part of the DNA fits TRBJ2-1 better; the J call may be wrong. Germline loops: CDR1 LNHDA, CDR2 SQIVND (reference sequence). The CDR3 covers 15 residues.

This chain connects TRBV10-1 to TRBJ2-1, with D possibly called TRBD1 or TRBD2 (7 bases each). The V and J ends lost 3 bases and 3 bases respectively, with 12 bases between them. Germline values: CDR1 WNHNN, CDR2 SYGVQD (reference sequence). This CDR3 has 15 residues. The CDR3 DNA follows: TGCGCCAGCAGTGACCTCAGGGGGGGCTACAATGAGCAGTTCTTC. Protein sequence: CASSDLRGGYNEQFF.

This chain joins TRBV20-1 and TRBJ2-3; 8 nucleotides agree with TRBD2. V was pared by 6 bases and J by 4 bases, with 18 bases of the junction left unmatched. CDR1 and CDR2 (germline): DFQATT, SNEGSKA (reference sequence). CDR3 length: 17 amino acids. The CDR3 loop is CSAITTATGGDADTQYF. The CDR3 DNA reads as TGCAGTGCCATCACTACAGCGACGGGAGGGGACGCAGATACGCAGTATTTT.

The chain recombines TRBV27 with TRBJ1-6, with unresolved D. Per germline, CDR1 MNHEY and CDR2 SMNVEV (reference sequence). Trimming stripped 1 base from V and 0 bases from J, with 7 bases between. This CDR3 is 16 amino acids long. The chain's CDR3 is CASSLFASSYNSPLHF. CDR3 sequence (DNA): TGTGCCAGCAGTTTATTTGCGAGCTCCTATAATTCACCCCTCCACTTT.

This clonotype has ten or more counts. The V and J genes are TRBV10-1 and TRBJ2-7; D may be TRBD1 or TRBD2 (5 bases each). CDR1 and CDR2 (germline): WNHNN, SYGVQD (reference sequence). The CDR3 totals 14 residues. The V gene lost 0 bases and the J gene lost 4 bases, with 10 bases spanning the gap. In DNA form, the CDR3 reads TGCGCCAGCAGTGAGTCTGCAGGGAGATACGAGCAGTACTTC. Its protein product is CASSESAGRYEQYF.

CDR3 DNA: TGTGCCAGCAGCTTAGCGGGGACGGGGTCAGGCATTCAGTACTTC. It translates to CASSLAGTGSGIQYF. This sequence joins TRBV7-2 and TRBJ2-4; either TRBD1 or TRBD2 may fit D (5 bases each). The V and J ends lost 0 bases and 9 bases respectively, with 15 bases between them. The CDR3 contains 15 residues. The germline V gene has CDR1 SGHTA and CDR2 FQGNSA.

This clonotype has just a few counts. The V and J genes are TRBV19 and TRBJ2-5; TRBD2 matches 10 bases. Germline V lookup: CDR1 LNHDA, CDR2 SQIVND (reference sequence). Trimming cost V 5 bases and J 5 bases; bases outside gene matches: 2. This CDR3 is 13 amino acids long. The CDR3: CASSQGLAETQYF. CDR3 coding DNA: TGTGCCAGTAGTCAGGGACTAGCGGAGACCCAGTACTTC.

This clonotype was picked up a small number of times. The CDR3 protein is CAWSGGFSQETQYF. In DNA form, the CDR3 reads TGTGCCTGGAGCGGGGGGTTTAGCCAAGAGACCCAGTACTTC. This chain connects TRBV30 to TRBJ2-5, with 7 nucleotides matching TRBD2. The CDR3 totals 14 residues. Germline CDR1 reads GTSNPN; CDR2 reads SVGIG (reference sequence). V lost 3 bases, J lost 1 base, and 5 bases stayed unmatched.

This chain joins TRBV29-1 and TRBJ2-5; tentative D call: TRBD1 (6 bases). V dropped 5 bases and J dropped 5 bases, with 9 bases sitting between them. Germline-derived CDR1 and CDR2 are SQVTM and ANQGSEA. The CDR3 totals 11 residues. CDR3 DNA sequence: TGCAGCGTTTACCAGGGGGAGACCCAGTACTTC. It codes for CSVYQGETQYF.

This clonotype was picked up many times. This chain joins TRBV19 and TRBJ1-1, with D hard to call. The CDR3 consists of 14 residues. Trimming stripped 3 bases from V and 0 bases from J, with 8 bases between. Per the germline V gene, CDR1 is LNHDA and CDR2 is SQIVND (reference sequence). The CDR3 is CASSMLGMNTEAFF. CDR3 nucleotides: TGTGCCAGTAGTATGTTGGGGATGAACACTGAAGCTTTCTTT.

This clonotype was observed a few times. The chain employs TRBV3-1 and TRBJ1-3; D may be TRBD1 (6 bases). V shed 4 bases and J shed 0 bases, with 7 bases lying between them. CDR3 length: 14 amino acids. Germline V gene data show CDR1 as LGHDT and CDR2 as YNNKEL (reference sequence). The CDR3 nucleotides read TGTGCCAGCAGCCGGACAGTCTCTGGAAACACCATATATTTT. Encoded protein: CASSRTVSGNTIYF.

Comments on this clonotype: This may arise from a read error, as a much more abundant clone is one base away. The gene calls are TRBV19 and TRBJ1-1, with D uncertain. The CDR3 runs to 17 residues. CDR1 and CDR2 (germline): LNHDA, SQIVND (reference sequence). CDR3 in DNA: TGTGCCAGTAGCACACCCTTCGCACAGACTGCGAACACTAAAGCTTTCTTT. This sequence encodes CASSTPFAQTANTKAFF. The entire variable domain, with the rest obtained from reference TRBV19 and TRBJ1-1, is as follows: DGGITQSPKYLFRKEGQNVTLSCEQNLNHDAMYWYRQDPGQGLRLIYYSQIVNDFQKGDIAEGYSVSREKKESFPLTVTSAQKNPTAFYLCASSTPFAQTANTKAFFGQGTRLTVV.

This clonotype was seen more than once but under ten times. This chain joins TRBV7-3 and TRBJ2-5; 9 nucleotides agree with TRBD1. CDR1 and CDR2 (germline): SGHTA, FQGTGA. The CDR3 totals 14 residues. V shed 4 bases, J shed 3 bases, and the junction held 3 bases outside the gene matches. CDR3 DNA sequence: TGTGCCAGCAGCTCAACAGGGGGCGAAGAGACCCAGTACTTC. As protein: CASSSTGGEETQYF.

V gene TRBV2 combines with J gene TRBJ1-3; a possible D gene is TRBD1 (5 bases). CDR3 length: 13 residues. Trimming pared 3 bases from V and 4 bases from J, leaving 7 bases between. Germline V CDR1 and CDR2: SNHLY, FYNNEI. In DNA form, the CDR3 reads TGTGCCAGCAGTGACAGGGACGGAAACACCATATATTTT. Translated, it gives CASSDRDGNTIYF.

The CDR3 region has the DNA TGCGCCAGCAGCCAAGAAGCAGGGAGAGGCGAGCAGTACTTC. It is translated as CASSQEAGRGEQYF. This chain links TRBV4-3 with TRBJ2-7; D tentatively reads TRBD1 or TRBD2 (5 bases each). Per germline, CDR1 LGHNA and CDR2 YSLEER. The V and J ends lost 0 bases and 6 bases respectively, with 12 bases between them. The CDR3 has 14 residues.

This clonotype was observed a handful of times. This sequence joins TRBV27 and TRBJ1-2; D perhaps matches TRBD1 (5 bases). Germline CDR1 and CDR2: MNHEY and SMNVEV (reference sequence). Trimming left V 6 bases short and J 2 bases short, with 10 bases between. CDR3 length equals 13 residues. CDR3 protein: CASRPTDNYGYTF. CDR3 bases: TGTGCCAGCAGACCGACAGACAACTATGGCTACACCTTC.

The chain has TRBV27 and TRBJ1-2; TRBD1 might be the D (6 bases). Per germline, CDR1 MNHEY and CDR2 SMNVEV (reference sequence). CDR3 length: 18 amino acids. Deletions cut 4 bases from V and 6 bases from J, with 27 bases between. The CDR3 reads CASSYSRLGLRGAHGYTF. The DNA of the CDR3 is TGTGCCAGCAGTTACTCGCGACTCGGGCTACGGGGGGCGCATGGCTACACCTTC.